This T cell receptor beta chain was sequenced in a study of CD8 T cells in ankylosing spondylitis. TCRdb recomputed calls from the 5' RACE reads with MiXCR, one row per CDR3 protein. The sample has roughly 180,000 distinct CDR3 sequences; 9.8% are singletons. The CDR3 is 15 residues long. Looked up from germline, CDR1 is SSHAT and CDR2 is FNYEAQ (reference sequence). V dropped 2 bases and J dropped 2 bases, with 11 bases sitting between them. This receptor was obtained from a female donor with ankylosing spondylitis or in good health (not recorded which). This chain joins TRBV7-7 and TRBJ2-3, with D unresolved. The sample was blood, either unsorted or a sorted T cell fraction (not recorded which). As DNA, the CDR3 is TGTGCCAGCAGCTTAACGCGCGACCCCACAGATACGCAGTATTTT. As protein: CASSLTRDPTDTQYF.